These T cell receptor beta chains were read from a single sample in a study of cytomegalovirus exposure and HLA in healthy donors. Assay used: immunoSEQ multiplex PCR; TCRdb lists only in-frame clones, some missing. The sample lists roughly 100,000 clones; about 71% were seen once. The sequenced material came from PBMCs. Receptors were obtained from a boy younger than 18 in good health and CMV-seronegative. The CDR3 runs from the conserved cysteine through the conserved F or W. The D gene is left open where the match is weak. Only some rows state a clone size, as once, few, many or a class for expanded clones.

>NA|TRBJ1-2|NA|TRBV28
CASSPLSTGGYGYTF
TGTGCCAGCAGTCCGTTGTCGACAGGTGGCTATGGCTACACCTTC
>NA|TRBJ1-5|NA|TRBV7-9
CASSFGQISNQPQHF
TGTGCCAGCAGCTTCGGACAAATTAGCAATCAGCCCCAGCATTTT
>TRBD1|TRBJ1-4|few|TRBV28
CASSPLGQPNEKLFF
TGTGCCAGCAGCCCCCTGGGACAGCCTAATGAAAAACTGTTTTTT
>NA|TRBJ2-7|NA|TRBV5-1
CASSFGDTNSYEQYF
TGCGCCAGCAGCTTCGGGGACACGAACTCCTACGAGCAGTACTTC
>TRBD1|TRBJ1-5|once|TRBV28
CASGPTGVDGNQPQHF
TGTGCCAGCGGCCCTACAGGGGTAGATGGCAATCAGCCCCAGCATTTT
>TRBD1|TRBJ1-2|NA|TRBV5-1
CASSGSNRGFYGYTF
TGCGCCAGCAGCGGGTCAAACAGGGGTTTTTATGGCTACACCTTC
>TRBD1|TRBJ2-1|NA|TRBV5-1
CASRRTGDPYNEQFF
TGCGCCAGCAGGAGAACAGGGGACCCCTACAATGAGCAGTTCTTC
>NA|TRBJ2-7|NA|TRBV10-3
CAIRVVGSGYEQYF
TGTGCCATCAGGGTGGTTGGCAGTGGCTACGAGCAGTACTTC
>NA|TRBJ2-7|NA|TRBV30
CAWSPGGAYEQYF
TGTGCCTGGAGCCCCGGGGGTGCGTACGAGCAGTACTTC
>TRBD1|TRBJ1-1|NA|TRBV10-3
CAIRRGQANTEAFF
TGTGCCATCAGAAGGGGACAGGCGAACACTGAAGCTTTCTTT
>NA|TRBJ2-5|few|TRBV28
CASRKRLAIIQETQYF
TGTGCCAGCAGGAAGCGATTAGCGATAATCCAAGAGACCCAGTACTTC
>TRBD2|TRBJ2-7|NA|TRBV7-3
CASSNTSGRSRDEQYF
TGTGCCAGCAGCAATACTAGCGGCCGCTCTCGGGACGAGCAGTACTTC
>TRBD2|TRBJ2-1|once|TRBV4-1
CASSLGAGDEQFF
TGCGCCAGCAGCCTCGGGGCGGGGGATGAGCAGTTCTTC
>TRBD2|TRBJ2-7|NA|TRBV5-4
CASSGTTSGSYEQYF
TGTGCCAGCAGCGGCACTACTAGCGGGAGCTACGAGCAGTACTTC
>NA|TRBJ2-6|NA|TRBV29-1
CSVQGSLSSGANVLTF
TGCAGCGTTCAAGGGTCCCTTAGCTCTGGGGCCAACGTCCTGACTTTC
>NA|TRBJ2-5|NA|TRBV28
CASSGGAVTIRETQYF
TGTGCCAGCAGTGGGGGCGCGGTGACTATCCGAGAGACCCAGTACTTC
>NA|TRBJ2-1|NA|TRBV10-1
CASSARGNEQFF
TGCGCCAGCAGTGCCCGGGGGAATGAGCAGTTCTTC
>TRBD1|TRBJ2-7|NA|TRBV25-1
CASIARGDRGYEQYF
TGTGCCAGCATTGCACGGGGGGACAGGGGTTACGAGCAGTACTTC
>NA|TRBJ1-5|NA|TRBV4-3
CASSQDAVSNQPQHF
TGCGCCAGCAGCCAAGATGCGGTAAGCAATCAGCCCCAGCATTTT
>NA|TRBJ1-2|NA|TRBV29-1
CSGGTGLGGYTF
TGCAGCGGCGGGACCGGGTTAGGTGGCTACACCTTC
>NA|TRBJ2-7|NA|TRBV7-9
CASSPRDLNEQYF
TGTGCCAGCAGCCCCCGGGATCTCAACGAGCAGTACTTC
>NA|TRBJ2-7|NA|TRBV6-5
CASSYRGSLVEQYF
TGTGCCAGCAGTTACAGGGGGTCCTTAGTGGAGCAGTACTTC
>NA|TRBJ1-2|NA|TRBV12-5
CASGLPGGLPVGYTF
TGTGCTAGTGGTTTGCCCGGGGGACTGCCTGTTGGCTACACCTTC
>NA|TRBJ1-6|few|TRBV6-1
CASTAGPYNSPLHF
TGTGCCAGCACCGCAGGCCCCTATAATTCACCCCTCCACTTT
>TRBD2|TRBJ2-1|NA|TRBV7-9
CASSSLASRPSNEQFF
TGTGCCAGCAGCTCACTAGCGTCGCGGCCCTCTAATGAGCAGTTCTTC
>TRBD1|TRBJ1-1|NA|TRBV6-1
CASSQQGALNTEAFF
TGTGCCAGCAGTCAACAGGGGGCTCTGAACACTGAAGCTTTCTTT
>TRBD2|TRBJ2-5|NA|TRBV7-2
CASSWGGETQYF
TGTGCCAGCAGCTGGGGGGGAGAGACCCAGTACTTC
>NA|TRBJ2-2|NA|TRBV12-5
CASGLNYPNTGELFF
TGTGCTAGTGGTCTTAACTACCCGAACACCGGGGAGCTGTTTTTT
>TRBD2|TRBJ2-7|NA|TRBV28
CASSPTSGRVYRQYF
TGTGCCAGCAGCCCTACTAGCGGGAGAGTCTATAGGCAGTACTTC
>NA|TRBJ1-2|few|TRBV5-1
CASSLAGYSGYTF
TGCGCCAGCAGCTTAGCAGGGTATAGTGGCTACACCTTC
>TRBD1|TRBJ2-7|NA|TRBV9
CASGGQVGNEQYF
TGTGCCAGCGGAGGACAGGTAGGAAACGAGCAGTACTTC
>NA|TRBJ1-2|NA|TRBV5-6
CASSSWTDYPYGYTF
TGTGCCAGCAGCTCATGGACAGACTACCCCTATGGCTACACCTTC
>NA|TRBJ1-5|few|TRBV2
CASSRDGGSYQPQHF
TGTGCCAGCAGTAGGGACGGCGGGAGCTATCAGCCCCAGCATTTT
>NA|TRBJ1-5|few|TRBV28
CASSAPGNQPQHF
TGTGCCAGCAGCGCCCCGGGGAATCAGCCCCAGCATTTT
>NA|TRBJ2-3|NA|TRBV25-1
CASSPGTDTQYF
TGTGCCAGCAGCCCCGGTACAGATACGCAGTATTTT
>TRBD2|TRBJ2-1|NA|TRBV25-1
CASSGGLAGKSLNEQFF
TGTGCCAGCAGTGGAGGACTAGCGGGAAAAAGTTTAAATGAGCAGTTCTTC
>TRBD1|TRBJ1-4|once|TRBV7-9
CASSQGTGGDEKLFF
TGTGCCAGCAGCCAAGGGACAGGGGGTGATGAAAAACTGTTTTTT
>TRBD1|TRBJ1-2|few|TRBV6-6
CASSDRGSYGYTF
TGTGCCAGCAGTGACAGGGGTAGCTATGGCTACACCTTC
>TRBD2|TRBJ2-3|NA|TRBV14
CASSQGLAGYDTQYF
TGTGCCAGCAGCCAGGGACTAGCGGGCTACGATACGCAGTATTTT
>NA|TRBJ2-1|NA|TRBV5-1
CASSFPAVPYNEQFF
TGCGCCAGCAGCTTTCCAGCGGTACCGTACAATGAGCAGTTCTTC
>NA|TRBJ2-1|NA|TRBV6-6
CASSFSASSYNEQFF
TGTGCCAGCAGTTTTAGCGCTAGCTCCTACAATGAGCAGTTCTTC
>NA|TRBJ1-5|NA|TRBV19
CASAQGHSNQPQHF
TGTGCCAGTGCGCAGGGACATAGCAATCAGCCCCAGCATTTT
>NA|TRBJ1-2|NA|TRBV19
CASRHLDRSQGYGYTF
TGTGCCAGTAGACACCTCGACAGGAGTCAAGGCTATGGCTACACCTTC
>TRBD1|TRBJ2-2|NA|TRBV5-1
CASSLTGVRSTGELFF
TGCGCCAGCAGCTTGACAGGGGTCCGTAGCACCGGGGAGCTGTTTTTT
>TRBD2|TRBJ2-1|NA|TRBV6-6
CASSYAGREALNEQFF
TGTGCCAGCAGTTACGCAGGACGGGAGGCTTTAAATGAGCAGTTCTTC
>TRBD1|TRBJ2-6|NA|TRBV7-8
CASSSRQGALGANVLTF
TGTGCCAGCAGCTCCAGACAGGGGGCGCTAGGGGCCAACGTCCTGACTTTC
>TRBD1|TRBJ2-7|NA|TRBV5-1
CASSLALGQRSYEQYF
TGCGCCAGCAGCTTGGCTTTGGGACAGCGCTCCTACGAGCAGTACTTC
>TRBD2|TRBJ2-1|once|TRBV27
CASSFGGARNEQFF
TGTGCCAGCAGTTTCGGGGGGGCGCGGAATGAGCAGTTCTTC
>NA|TRBJ1-4|few|TRBV5-1
CASSLAGSGEKLFF
TGCGCCAGCAGCCTGGCAGGGTCCGGGGAAAAACTGTTTTTT
>TRBD1|TRBJ2-2|NA|TRBV19
CASSPGQGFTGELFF
TGTGCCAGTAGCCCGGGACAGGGGTTCACCGGGGAGCTGTTTTTT
>TRBD2|TRBJ2-5|medium-sized|TRBV6-4
CASSDSTSGRWETQYF
TGTGCCAGCAGTGACTCGACTAGCGGGAGGTGGGAGACCCAGTACTTC
>NA|TRBJ1-1|NA|TRBV2
CASRATGIYTEAFF
TGTGCCAGCAGGGCGACAGGTATCTACACTGAAGCTTTCTTT
>NA|TRBJ2-2|NA|TRBV10-3
CAISPTAVGSANTGELFF
TGTGCCATCAGTCCTACCGCGGTTGGGAGCGCGAACACCGGGGAGCTGTTTTTT
>TRBD2|TRBJ2-3|NA|TRBV5-6
CASSLGLAGGRDTQYF
TGTGCCAGCAGCTTAGGACTAGCGGGGGGGCGAGATACGCAGTATTTT
>NA|TRBJ2-7|NA|TRBV13
CASSLFAEEFSYEQYF
TGTGCCAGCAGCTTATTCGCGGAGGAATTCTCCTACGAGCAGTACTTC
>NA|TRBJ2-7|NA|TRBV9
CASSAGTTYEQYF
TGTGCCAGCAGCGCGGGGACAACCTACGAGCAGTACTTC